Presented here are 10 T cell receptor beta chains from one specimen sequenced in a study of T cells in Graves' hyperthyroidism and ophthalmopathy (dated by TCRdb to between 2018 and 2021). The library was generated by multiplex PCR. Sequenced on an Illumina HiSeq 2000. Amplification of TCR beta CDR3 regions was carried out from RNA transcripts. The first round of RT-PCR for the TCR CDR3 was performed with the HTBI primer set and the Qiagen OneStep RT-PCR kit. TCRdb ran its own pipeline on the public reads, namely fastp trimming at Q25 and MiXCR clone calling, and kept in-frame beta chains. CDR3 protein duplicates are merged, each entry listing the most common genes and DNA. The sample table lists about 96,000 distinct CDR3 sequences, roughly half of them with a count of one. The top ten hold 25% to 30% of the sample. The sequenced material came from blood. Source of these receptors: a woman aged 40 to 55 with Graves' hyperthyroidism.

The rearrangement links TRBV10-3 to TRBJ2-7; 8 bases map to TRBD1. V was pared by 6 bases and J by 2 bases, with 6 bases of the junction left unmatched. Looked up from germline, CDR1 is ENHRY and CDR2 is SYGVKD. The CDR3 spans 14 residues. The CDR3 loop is CAIRPGQVAYEQYF. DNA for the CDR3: TGTGCCATCAGGCCGGGACAGGTAGCCTACGAGCAGTACTTC.

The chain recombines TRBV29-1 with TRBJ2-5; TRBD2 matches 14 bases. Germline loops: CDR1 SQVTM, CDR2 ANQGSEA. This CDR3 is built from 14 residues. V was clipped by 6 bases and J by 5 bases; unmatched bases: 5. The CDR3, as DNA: TGCAGCGTCATGGGACTAGCGGGAGTGGAGACCCAGTACTTC. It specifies CSVMGLAGVETQYF.

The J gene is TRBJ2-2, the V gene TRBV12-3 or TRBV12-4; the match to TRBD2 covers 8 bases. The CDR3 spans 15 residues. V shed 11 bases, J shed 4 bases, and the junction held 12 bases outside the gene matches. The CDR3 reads CAGTVAGRGTGELFF. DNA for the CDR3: TGTGCCGGCACCGTAGCGGGAAGGGGCACCGGGGAGCTGTTTTTT.

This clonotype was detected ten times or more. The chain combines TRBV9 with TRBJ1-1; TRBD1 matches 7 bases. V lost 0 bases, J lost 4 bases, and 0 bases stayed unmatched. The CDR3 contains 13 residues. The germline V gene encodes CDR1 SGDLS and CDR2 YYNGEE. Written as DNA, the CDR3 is TGTGCCAGCAGCGTAGGACAGGGCACTGAAGCTTTCTTT. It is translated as CASSVGQGTEAFF.

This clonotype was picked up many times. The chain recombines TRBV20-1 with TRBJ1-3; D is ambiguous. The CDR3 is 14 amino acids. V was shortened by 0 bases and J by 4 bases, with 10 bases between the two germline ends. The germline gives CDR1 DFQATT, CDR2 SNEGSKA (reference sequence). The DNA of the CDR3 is TGCAGTGCTAGAGAAGGAGGAAGAGGAAACACCATATATTTT. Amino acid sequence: CSAREGGRGNTIYF.

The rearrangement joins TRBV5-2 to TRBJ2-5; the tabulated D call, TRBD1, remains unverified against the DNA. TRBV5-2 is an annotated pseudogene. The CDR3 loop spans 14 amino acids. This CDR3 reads CASKEQDYQETQYF. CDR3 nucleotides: TGTGCCAGCAAGGAACAGGACTACCAAGAGACCCAGTACTTC.

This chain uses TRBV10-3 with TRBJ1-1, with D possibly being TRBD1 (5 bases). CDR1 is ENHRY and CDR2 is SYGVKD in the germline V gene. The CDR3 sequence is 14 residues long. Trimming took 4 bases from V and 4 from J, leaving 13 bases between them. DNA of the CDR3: TGTGCCATCAGTGGGGGCGGGGCGCCCACTGAAGCTTTCTTT. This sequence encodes CAISGGGAPTEAFF.

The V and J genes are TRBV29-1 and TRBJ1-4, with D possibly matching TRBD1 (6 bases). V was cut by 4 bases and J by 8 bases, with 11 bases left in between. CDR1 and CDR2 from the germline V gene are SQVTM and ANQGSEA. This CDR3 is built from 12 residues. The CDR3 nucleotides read TGCAGCGTTGGGACAGCGGACGAAAAACTGTTTTTT. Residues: CSVGTADEKLFF.

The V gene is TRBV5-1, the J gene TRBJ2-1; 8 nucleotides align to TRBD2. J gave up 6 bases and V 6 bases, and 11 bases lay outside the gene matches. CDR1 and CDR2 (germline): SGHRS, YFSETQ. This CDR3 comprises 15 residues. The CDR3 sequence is CASTSGTRLANEQFF. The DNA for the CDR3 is TGCGCCAGCACCTCCGGGACTAGACTGGCCAATGAGCAGTTCTTC.

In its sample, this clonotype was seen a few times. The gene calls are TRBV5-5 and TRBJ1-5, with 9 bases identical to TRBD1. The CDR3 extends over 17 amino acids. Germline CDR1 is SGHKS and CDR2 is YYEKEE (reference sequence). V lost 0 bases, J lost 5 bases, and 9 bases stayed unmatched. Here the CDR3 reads CASSLEPSGTGYQPQHF. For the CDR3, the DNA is TGTGCCAGCAGCTTGGAGCCTTCCGGGACAGGGTATCAGCCCCAGCATTTT.